The rows below give T cell receptor beta chains drawn from one sample of a study of shared clonotypes between healthy human individuals. Assay: immunoSEQ multiplex PCR; the TCRdb copy retains only in-frame clones and omits some. Of around 2.5 million clones in the sample, more than 85% were seen once. The sequencing input was naive CD4+ T cells from PBMCs. These receptors originate from a young man in good health. Some clones in this sample may be carry-over from other donors' samples. Each CDR3 is given with its conserved first and last residue. A D gene is named only where the DNA matches it firmly. Rows may omit the clone size; those that give it use once, few, many or a size class.

>TRBV28|NA|NA|TRBJ1-2
CASSSTGRANYGYTF
TGTGCCAGCAGCTCCACCGGCAGAGCTAACTATGGCTACACCTTC
>TRBV4-3|NA|TRBD2|TRBJ2-1
CASSQDPYLAGVNEQFF
TGCGCCAGCAGCCAAGATCCCTATCTAGCGGGAGTTAATGAGCAGTTCTTC
>TRBV28|NA|TRBD1|TRBJ1-5
CASLLLGTGGVQPQHF
TGTGCCAGTCTCCTGTTGGGGACAGGGGGCGTTCAGCCCCAGCATTTT
>TRBV7-9|NA|NA|TRBJ2-7
CASSHPQGRMYEQYF
TGTGCCAGCAGCCATCCCCAGGGGCGCATGTACGAGCAGTACTTC
>TRBV5-1|NA|NA|TRBJ1-1
CASSLGGKQTEAFF
TGCGCCAGCAGCTTGGGGGGAAAGCAGACTGAAGCTTTCTTT
>TRBV6-5|NA|NA|TRBJ1-2
CASMTEYGYTF
TGTGCCAGCATGACTGAGTATGGCTACACCTTC
>TRBV5-1|NA|TRBD2|TRBJ2-5
CASSPPLAGGQETQYF
TGCGCCAGCAGCCCCCCCCTAGCGGGAGGTCAAGAGACCCAGTACTTC
>TRBV28|NA|NA|TRBJ2-1
CASLDYSYNEQFF
TGTGCCAGCTTAGACTACTCCTACAATGAGCAGTTCTTC
>TRBV7-9|NA|NA|TRBJ2-7
CASSLGLAYEQYF
TGTGCCAGCAGCTTAGGGCTAGCCTACGAGCAGTACTTC
>TRBV5-5|NA|TRBD1|TRBJ2-3
CASSLMTGVTDTQYF
TGTGCCAGCAGCTTAATGACAGGGGTTACAGATACGCAGTATTTT
>TRBV28|once|TRBD1|TRBJ1-1
CASTNPGQGKTEAFF
TGTGCCAGCACTAACCCCGGACAGGGGAAAACTGAAGCTTTCTTT
>TRBV5-1|NA|NA|TRBJ2-5
CASSSSVAQYF
TGCGCCAGCAGCTCCTCGGTGGCCCAGTACTTC
>TRBV29-1|once|NA|TRBJ2-7
CSVNGVGGPHEQYF
TGCAGCGTTAATGGCGTCGGGGGACCGCACGAGCAGTACTTC
>TRBV5-6|NA|TRBD2|TRBJ2-2
CASSSITSGANTGELFF
TGTGCCAGCAGTTCCATCACTAGCGGAGCGAACACCGGGGAGCTGTTTTTT
>TRBV28|NA|NA|TRBJ1-2
CASSFGLREYGYTF
TGTGCCAGCAGTTTCGGGCTGCGGGAGTATGGCTACACCTTC
>TRBV11-2|NA|TRBD2|TRBJ2-7
CASSLGLARYYEQYF
TGTGCCAGCAGCTTAGGACTAGCGAGGTACTACGAGCAGTACTTC
>TRBV18|NA|TRBD1|TRBJ1-1
CASSPTTGGDTEAFF
TGTGCCAGCTCACCGACGACAGGGGGAGACACTGAAGCTTTCTTT
>TRBV28|once|NA|TRBJ1-5
CASSLTGFGNQPQHF
TGTGCCAGCAGTTTAACAGGGTTTGGCAATCAGCCCCAGCATTTT
>TRBV30|NA|TRBD1|TRBJ1-2
CAWSAGTDSYGYTF
TGTGCCTGGAGCGCCGGGACAGATAGCTATGGCTACACCTTC
>TRBV5-6|NA|NA|TRBJ2-5
CASSLSSGSSSQYF
TGTGCCAGCAGCCTGTCGTCAGGCAGCTCCTCCCAGTACTTC